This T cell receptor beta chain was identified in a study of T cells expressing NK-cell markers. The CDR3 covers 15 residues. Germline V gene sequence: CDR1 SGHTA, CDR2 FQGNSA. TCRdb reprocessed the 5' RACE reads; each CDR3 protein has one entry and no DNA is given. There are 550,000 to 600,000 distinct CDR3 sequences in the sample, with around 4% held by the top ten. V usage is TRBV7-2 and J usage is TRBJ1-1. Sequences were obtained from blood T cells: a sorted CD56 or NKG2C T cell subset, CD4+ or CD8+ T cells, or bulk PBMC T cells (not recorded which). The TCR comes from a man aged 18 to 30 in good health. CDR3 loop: CASSLSNTVNTEAFF.